Shown below are 12 T cell receptor beta chains from a single sample sequenced in a study of metastatic and nonmetastatic thyroid tumors. With MiXCR, TCRdb reprocessed the PCR reads. Counted here are about 32,000 clones, approximately 7.4% occurring once; the ten biggest clones make up roughly two fifths. All patients were treatment-naive before thyroid surgery. Sequenced sample: blood. The receptors were gathered from a female donor with papillary thyroid cancer or a benign thyroid nodule (not recorded which). Some clones in this sample may be carry-over from other donors' samples.

This clone came up a few times. The CDR3 is CASSRGLAGGGQNIQYF. As DNA, the CDR3 is TGTGCCAGCAGCCGGGGACTAGCGGGAGGGGGGCAAAACATTCAGTACTTC. This chain uses TRBV7-2 with TRBJ2-4; 16 nucleotides line up with TRBD2. Germline V gene lookup returns CDR1 SGHTA and CDR2 FQGNSA. J lost 5 bases, V lost 5 bases, and 6 bases had no gene match. This CDR3 region has 17 residues.

This clone was recorded many times. This chain connects TRBV7-3 to TRBJ2-3; TRBD1 or TRBD2 may be the D gene (5 bases each). The CDR3 is made up of 17 amino acids. Trimming cost V 1 base and J 5 bases, with 19 bases left between them. The germline V gene encodes CDR1 SGHTA and CDR2 FQGTGA. The CDR3 sequence: CASSLKGPRGDLDTQYF. CDR3 nucleotides: TGTGCCAGCAGCTTAAAGGGACCTCGAGGGGATCTAGATACGCAGTATTTT.

This clone appeared many times. The CDR3 coding sequence is TGTGCCAGCAGTTCCACCAGGACCTACAGGAACACTGAAGCTTTCTTT. Translated: CASSSTRTYRNTEAFF. The chain is built from TRBV6-2 or TRBV6-3 and TRBJ1-1; no clear D gene. This CDR3 region has 16 residues. Trimming removed 4 bases at V and 1 base at J, with 16 bases between. Germline-derived CDR1 and CDR2 are MNHEY and SVGEGT.

The sample holds a few counts of this clone. Since a much larger clone is just one base distant, this may be a read error. In the same sample, other DNA sequences code for this CDR3. The chain carries TRBV7-3 and TRBJ2-5; D is tentatively TRBD1 or TRBD2 (5 bases each). The length of the CDR3 is 15 residues. V lost 5 bases and J lost 8, with 21 bases in between. CDR1 is SGHTA and CDR2 is FQGTGA in the germline V gene. CDR3 loop: CASSPTPGTTGTQYF. The DNA of the CDR3 is TGTGCCAGCAGCCCCACCCCGGGGACGACGGGAACCCAGTACTTC.

This clone has at least ten counts. This may stem from a read error, because a much larger clone lies one nucleotide away. This chain uses TRBV30 with TRBJ1-5; D perhaps matches TRBD1 (5 bases). This CDR3 is built from 13 residues. Trimming took 5 bases from V and 4 from J, leaving 12 bases between them. CDR1 is GTSNPN, CDR2 SVGIG, per germline (reference sequence). CDR3 loop: CAWPPGTNQPQHF. Written as DNA, the CDR3 is TGTGCCTGGCCTCCCGGGACTAATCAGCCCCAGCATTTT.

This clone was seen repeatedly, ten times or more. The gene calls are TRBV20-1 and TRBJ2-7, with 9 bases fitting TRBD1. This CDR3 contains 14 residues. The junction had 7 bases not matched to a gene; V was cut back by 5 bases and J by 2 bases. The V gene's germline CDR1 is DFQATT and CDR2 SNEGSKA (reference sequence). CDR3 region: CSAGGGTGTYEQYF. In nucleotides, the CDR3 is TGCAGTGCTGGGGGCGGGACAGGGACCTACGAGCAGTACTTC.

This clone was seen many times. This chain uses TRBV6-6 with TRBJ2-2, with TRBD1 identical over 7 bases. The germline CDR1 and CDR2 sequences are MNHNY and SVGAGI (reference sequence). The CDR3 length is 14 residues. V gave up 2 bases and J gave up 7 bases; unmatched junction bases: 4. CDR3 region: CASSYRGRNGELFF. For the CDR3, the DNA is TGTGCCAGCAGTTACAGGGGGCGGAACGGGGAGCTGTTTTTT.

The sample holds many counts of this clone. The V gene is TRBV11-1, the J gene TRBJ2-1; D is tentatively TRBD1 or TRBD2 (5 bases each). Germline CDR1 reads SGHAT; CDR2 reads FQDESV (reference sequence). Trimming pared 5 bases from V and 0 bases from J, leaving 14 bases between. The CDR3 sequence is 16 residues long. The CDR3 loop is CASSPREPDSYNEQFF. In DNA form, the CDR3 reads TGTGCCAGCAGCCCCAGGGAGCCGGACTCCTACAATGAGCAGTTCTTC.

This clone is termed medium-sized (0.01 to 0.1%). The chain links TRBV12-3 or TRBV12-4 to TRBJ1-6; D possibly corresponds to TRBD1 (5 bases). The germline V and J ends were trimmed by 6 bases and 7 bases, with 19 bases remaining between them. This CDR3 region has 16 residues. The CDR3 DNA reads TGTGCCAGCAGCCCTAGCCCCGGGGCAGTCAATTCACCCCTCCACTTT. The encoded protein is CASSPSPGAVNSPLHF.

This chain joins TRBV2 and TRBJ1-3; D is undetermined. The length of the CDR3 is 17 residues. The ends were cut back, 5 bases at V and 0 bases at J, with 17 bases in the middle. CDR1 SNHLY and CDR2 FYNNEI come from the germline V gene. Here the CDR3 DNA reads TGTGCCAGCAGTATTAAGGAGGGAGTCTTCTCTGGAAACACCATATATTTT. Translation gives CASSIKEGVFSGNTIYF.

The sample holds many counts of this clone. The chain uses TRBV18 and TRBJ1-3; 8 bases align to TRBD1. The CDR3 totals 16 residues. CDR1 and CDR2 (germline): KGHSH, LQKENI. Germline trimming cut 3 bases from V and 0 bases from J; bases unmatched to any gene: 4. CDR3 coding DNA: TGTGCCAGCTCACCCGGACAGGGAAGCTCTGGAAACACCATATATTTT. Translation: CASSPGQGSSGNTIYF.

This clone was picked up many times. The chain is built from TRBV6-1 and TRBJ1-4; a weak D match, TRBD1 (5 bases). Germline CDR1 is MNHNS and CDR2 is SASEGT. The CDR3 is 14 residues long. V dropped 6 bases and J dropped 8 bases, with 16 bases sitting between them. The CDR3 reads CASSPDQGNEKLFF. CDR3 DNA: TGTGCCAGCAGCCCGGACCAGGGAAACGAAAAACTGTTTTTT.